This section outlines one T cell receptor beta chain sequence together with its context. Its antigen is not known. TCR beta CDR3 regions were amplified from RNA. A set of HTBI primers served as the primers for a first-round RT-PCR of the TCR CDR3. A single record per CDR3 protein comes from TCRdb applying MiXCR to the multiplex PCR reads. The table lists hundreds of thousands of distinct CDR3 sequences, about 25% of them singletons. These data originate in a study of T cells in Graves' hyperthyroidism and ophthalmopathy. Study-level points and caveats: Ophthalmopathy and stable hyperthyroidism were told apart by a 13 V-J model.

Trimming removed 1 base at V and 3 bases at J, with 12 bases between. This CDR3 region has 15 residues. CDR1 SNHLY and CDR2 FYNNEI come from the germline V gene. Sequenced sample: blood. This TCR derives from a man between 50 and 59 years old with Graves' hyperthyroidism. V is TRBV2 and J is TRBJ1-1, with TRBD1 as a possible D gene (5 bases). The DNA for the CDR3 is TGTGCCAGCAGTGAAGGGAGGGGAGGGTACACTGAAGCTTTCTTT. Amino acid sequence: CASSEGRGGYTEAFF. Variable domain in full (rest from reference TRBV2 and TRBJ1-1): EPEVTQTPSHQVTQMGQEVILRCVPISNHLYFYWYRQILGQKVEFLVSFYNNEISEKSEIFDDQFSVERPDGSNFTLKIRSTKLEDSAMYFCASSEGRGGYTEAFFGQGTRLTVV.